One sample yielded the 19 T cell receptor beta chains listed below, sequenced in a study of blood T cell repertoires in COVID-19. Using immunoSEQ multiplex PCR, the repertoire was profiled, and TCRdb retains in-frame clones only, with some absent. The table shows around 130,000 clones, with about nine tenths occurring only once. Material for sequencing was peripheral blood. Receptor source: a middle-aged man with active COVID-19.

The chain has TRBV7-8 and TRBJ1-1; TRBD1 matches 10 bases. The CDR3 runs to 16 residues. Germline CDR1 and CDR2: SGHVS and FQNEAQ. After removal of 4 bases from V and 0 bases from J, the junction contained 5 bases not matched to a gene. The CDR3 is CASSSGQGGMNTEAFF. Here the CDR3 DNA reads TGTGCCAGCAGCTCAGGACAGGGGGGGATGAACACTGAAGCTTTCTTT.

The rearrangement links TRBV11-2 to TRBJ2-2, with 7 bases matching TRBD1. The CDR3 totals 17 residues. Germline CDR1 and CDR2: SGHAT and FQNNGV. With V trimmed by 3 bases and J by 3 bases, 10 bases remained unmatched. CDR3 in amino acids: CASSLGRGYVYTGELFF. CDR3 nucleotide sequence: TGTGCCAGCAGCTTGGGCAGGGGGTATGTGTACACCGGGGAGCTGTTTTTT.

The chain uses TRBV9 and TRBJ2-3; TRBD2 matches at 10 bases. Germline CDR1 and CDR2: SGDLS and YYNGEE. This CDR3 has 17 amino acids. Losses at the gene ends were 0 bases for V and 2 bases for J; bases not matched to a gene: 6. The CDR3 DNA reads TGTGCCAGCAGCGTAGGTGTAGGGACTAGCGCCACAGATACGCAGTATTTT. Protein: CASSVGVGTSATDTQYF.

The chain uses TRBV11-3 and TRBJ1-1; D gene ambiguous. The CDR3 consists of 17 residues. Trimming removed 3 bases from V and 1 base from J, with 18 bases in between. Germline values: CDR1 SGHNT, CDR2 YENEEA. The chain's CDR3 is CASSFESDQAKNTEAFF. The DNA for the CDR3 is TGTGCCAGCAGCTTCGAATCCGACCAGGCAAAGAACACTGAAGCTTTCTTT.

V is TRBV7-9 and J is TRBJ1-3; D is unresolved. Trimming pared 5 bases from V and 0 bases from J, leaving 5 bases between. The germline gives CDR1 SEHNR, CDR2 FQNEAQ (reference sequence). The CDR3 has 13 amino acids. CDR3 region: CASSRNSGNTIYF. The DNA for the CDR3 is TGTGCCAGCAGCCGTAACTCTGGAAACACCATATATTTT. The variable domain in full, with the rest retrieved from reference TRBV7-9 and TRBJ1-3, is DTGVSQNPRHKITKRGQNVTFRCDPISEHNRLYWYRQTLGQGPEFLTYFQNEAQLEKSRLLSDRFSAERPKGSFSTLEIQRTEQGDSAMYLCASSRNSGNTIYFGEGSWLTVV.

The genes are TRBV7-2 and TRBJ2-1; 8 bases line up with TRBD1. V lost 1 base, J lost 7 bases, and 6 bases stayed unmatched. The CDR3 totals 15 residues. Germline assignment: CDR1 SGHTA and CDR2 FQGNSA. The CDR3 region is CASSLDPGGWNEQFF. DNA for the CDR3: TGTGCCAGCAGCTTAGACCCAGGGGGCTGGAATGAGCAGTTCTTC.

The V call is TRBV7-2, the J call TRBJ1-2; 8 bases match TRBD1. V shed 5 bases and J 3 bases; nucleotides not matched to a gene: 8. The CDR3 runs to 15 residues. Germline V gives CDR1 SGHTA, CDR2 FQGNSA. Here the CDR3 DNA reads TGTGCCAGCAGCGCAGACCAGGGGGCTTACTATGGCTACACCTTC. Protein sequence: CASSADQGAYYGYTF.

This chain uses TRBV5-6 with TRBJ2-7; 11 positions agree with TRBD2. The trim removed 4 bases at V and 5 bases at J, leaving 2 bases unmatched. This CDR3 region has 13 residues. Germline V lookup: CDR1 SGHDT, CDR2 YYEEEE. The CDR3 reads CASSPLAGDEQYF. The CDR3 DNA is TGTGCCAGCAGCCCACTAGCGGGGGACGAGCAGTACTTC.

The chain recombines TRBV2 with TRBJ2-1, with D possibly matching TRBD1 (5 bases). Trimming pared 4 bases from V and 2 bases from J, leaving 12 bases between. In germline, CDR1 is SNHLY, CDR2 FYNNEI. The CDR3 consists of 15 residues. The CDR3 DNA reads TGTGCCAGCAGTGTTCAGGGCCTACCCTACAATGAGCAGTTCTTC. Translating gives CASSVQGLPYNEQFF.

This CDR3 is CASSQQDSPLHF. CDR3 coding DNA: TGTGCCAGCTCACAACAGGATTCACCCCTCCACTTT. This rearrangement joins TRBV18 to TRBJ1-6; D is perhaps TRBD1 (5 bases). Germline V gives CDR1 KGHSH, CDR2 LQKENI. V was shortened by 4 bases and J by 8 bases, with 6 bases between the two germline ends. CDR3 length equals 12 residues.

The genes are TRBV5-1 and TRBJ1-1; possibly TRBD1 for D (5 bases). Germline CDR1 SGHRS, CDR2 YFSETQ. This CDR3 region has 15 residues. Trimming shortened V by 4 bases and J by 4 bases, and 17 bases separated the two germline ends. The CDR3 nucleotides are TGCGCCAGCAGCCCCACTGAGGGAGGGGTCACTGAAGCTTTCTTT. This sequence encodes CASSPTEGGVTEAFF.

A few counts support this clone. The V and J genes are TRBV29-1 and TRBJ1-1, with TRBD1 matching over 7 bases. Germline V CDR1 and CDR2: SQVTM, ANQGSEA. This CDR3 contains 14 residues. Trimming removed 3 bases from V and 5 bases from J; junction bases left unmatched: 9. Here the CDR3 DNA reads TGCAGCGTTGATACTAAGGGGGCGAAGACTGAAGCTTTCTTT. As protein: CSVDTKGAKTEAFF.

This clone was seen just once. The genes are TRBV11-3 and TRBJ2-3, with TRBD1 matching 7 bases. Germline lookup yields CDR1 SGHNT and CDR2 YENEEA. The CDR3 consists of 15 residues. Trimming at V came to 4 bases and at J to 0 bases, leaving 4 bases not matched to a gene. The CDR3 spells CASSWGTDSTDTQYF. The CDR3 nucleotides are TGTGCCAGCAGCTGGGGGACAGATAGCACAGATACGCAGTATTTT.

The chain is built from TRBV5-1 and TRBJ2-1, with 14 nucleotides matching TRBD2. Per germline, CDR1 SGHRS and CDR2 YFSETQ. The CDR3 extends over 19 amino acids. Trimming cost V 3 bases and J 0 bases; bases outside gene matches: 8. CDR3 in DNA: TGCGCCAGCAGCTCCGGGACTAGCGGGGGCCTGAGCTCCTACAATGAGCAGTTCTTC. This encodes CASSSGTSGGLSSYNEQFF.

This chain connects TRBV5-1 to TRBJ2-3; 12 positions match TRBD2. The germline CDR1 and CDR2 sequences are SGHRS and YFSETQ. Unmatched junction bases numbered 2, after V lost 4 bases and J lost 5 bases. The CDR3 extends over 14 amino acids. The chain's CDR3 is CASSTTSGGDTQYF. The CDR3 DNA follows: TGCGCCAGCAGCACGACTAGCGGGGGAGATACGCAGTATTTT.

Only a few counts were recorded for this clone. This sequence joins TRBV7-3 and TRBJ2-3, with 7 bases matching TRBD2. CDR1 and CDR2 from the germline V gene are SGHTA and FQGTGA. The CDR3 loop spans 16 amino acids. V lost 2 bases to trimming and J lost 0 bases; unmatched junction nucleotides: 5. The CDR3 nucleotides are TGTGCCAGCAGCTTAGGTCCTAGCGGAAGCACAGATACGCAGTATTTT. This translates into CASSLGPSGSTDTQYF.

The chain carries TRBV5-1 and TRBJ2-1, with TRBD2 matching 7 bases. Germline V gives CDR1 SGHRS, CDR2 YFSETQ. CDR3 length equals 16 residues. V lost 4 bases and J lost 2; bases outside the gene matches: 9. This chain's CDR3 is CASSPHLAETYNEQFF. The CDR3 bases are TGCGCCAGCAGCCCTCACCTAGCGGAGACCTACAATGAGCAGTTCTTC.

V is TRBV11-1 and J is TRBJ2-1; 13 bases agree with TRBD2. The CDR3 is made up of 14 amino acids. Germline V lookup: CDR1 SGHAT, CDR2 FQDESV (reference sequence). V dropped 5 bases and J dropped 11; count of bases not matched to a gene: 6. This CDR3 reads CASSPGLAGPQQFF. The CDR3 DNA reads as TGTGCCAGCAGCCCGGGACTAGCGGGGCCCCAGCAGTTCTTC. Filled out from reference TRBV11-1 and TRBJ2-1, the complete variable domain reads EAEVAQSPRYKITEKSQAVAFWCDPISGHATLYWYRQILGQGPELLVQFQDESVVDDSQLPKDRFSAERLKGVDSTLKIQPAELGDSAMYLCASSPGLAGPQQFFGPGTRLTVL.

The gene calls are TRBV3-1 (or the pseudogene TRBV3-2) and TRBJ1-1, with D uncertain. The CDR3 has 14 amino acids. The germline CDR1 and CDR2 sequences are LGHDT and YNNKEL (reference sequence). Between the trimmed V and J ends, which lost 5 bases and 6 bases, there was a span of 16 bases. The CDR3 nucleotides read TGTGCCAGCAGCTCCCGCCAAATTAGCGCTGAAGCTTTCTTT. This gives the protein CASSSRQISAEAFF.